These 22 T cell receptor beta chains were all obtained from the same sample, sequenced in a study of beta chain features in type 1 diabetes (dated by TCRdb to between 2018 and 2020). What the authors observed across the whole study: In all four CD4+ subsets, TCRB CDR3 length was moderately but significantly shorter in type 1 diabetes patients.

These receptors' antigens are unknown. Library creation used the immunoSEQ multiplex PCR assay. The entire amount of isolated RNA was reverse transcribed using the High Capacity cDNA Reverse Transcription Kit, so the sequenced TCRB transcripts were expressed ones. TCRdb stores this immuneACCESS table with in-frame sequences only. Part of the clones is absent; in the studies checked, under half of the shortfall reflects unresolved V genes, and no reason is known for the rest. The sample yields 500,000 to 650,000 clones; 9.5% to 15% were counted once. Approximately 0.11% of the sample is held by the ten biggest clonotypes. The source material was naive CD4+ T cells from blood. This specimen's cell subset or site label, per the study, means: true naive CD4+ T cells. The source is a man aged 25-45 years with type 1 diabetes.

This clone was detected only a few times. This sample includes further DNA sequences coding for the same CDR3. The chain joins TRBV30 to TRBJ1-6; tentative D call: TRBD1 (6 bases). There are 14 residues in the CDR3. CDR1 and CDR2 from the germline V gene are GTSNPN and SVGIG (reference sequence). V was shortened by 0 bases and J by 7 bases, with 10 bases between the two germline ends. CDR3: CAWSVQGWNSPLHF. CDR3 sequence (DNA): TGTGCCTGGAGTGTACAGGGATGGAATTCACCCCTCCACTTT. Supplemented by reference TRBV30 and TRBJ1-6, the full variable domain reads SQTIHQWPATLVQPVGSPLSLECTVEGTSNPNLYWYRQAAGRGLQLLFYSVGIGQISSEVPQNLSASRPQDRQFILSSKKLLLSDSGFYLCAWSVQGWNSPLHFGNGTRLTVT.

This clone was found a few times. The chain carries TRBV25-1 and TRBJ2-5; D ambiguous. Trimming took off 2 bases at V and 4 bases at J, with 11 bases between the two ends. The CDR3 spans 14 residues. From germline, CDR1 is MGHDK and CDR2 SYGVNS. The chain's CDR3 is CASSEGYIRETQYF. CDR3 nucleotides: TGTGCCAGCAGTGAAGGCTACATTCGAGAGACCCAGTACTTC. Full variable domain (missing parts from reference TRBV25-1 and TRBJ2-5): EADIYQTPRYLVIGTGKKITLECSQTMGHDKMYWYQQDPGMELHLIHYSYGVNSTEKGDLSSESTVSRIRTEHFPLTLESARPSHTSQYLCASSEGYIRETQYFGPGTRLLVL.

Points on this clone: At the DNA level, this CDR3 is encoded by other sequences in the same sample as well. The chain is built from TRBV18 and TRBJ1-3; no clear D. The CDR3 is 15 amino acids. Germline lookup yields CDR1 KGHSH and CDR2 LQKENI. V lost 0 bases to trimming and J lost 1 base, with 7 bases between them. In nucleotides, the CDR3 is TGTGCCAGCTCACCACCTGGCGGTTCTGGAAACACCATATATTTT. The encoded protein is CASSPPGGSGNTIYF.

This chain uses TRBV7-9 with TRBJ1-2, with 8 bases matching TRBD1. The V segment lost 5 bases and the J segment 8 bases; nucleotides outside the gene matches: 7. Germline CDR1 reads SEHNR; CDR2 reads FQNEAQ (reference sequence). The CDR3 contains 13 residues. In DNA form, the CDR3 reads TGTGCCAGCAGCACCTCGACAGGGGACGGCTACACCTTC. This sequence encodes CASSTSTGDGYTF.

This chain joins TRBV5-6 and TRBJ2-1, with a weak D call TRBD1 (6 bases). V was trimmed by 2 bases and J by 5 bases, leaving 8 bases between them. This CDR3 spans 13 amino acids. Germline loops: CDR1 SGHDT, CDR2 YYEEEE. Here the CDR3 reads CASSFGQNNEQFF. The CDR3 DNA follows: TGTGCCAGCAGCTTCGGACAGAACAATGAGCAGTTCTTC.

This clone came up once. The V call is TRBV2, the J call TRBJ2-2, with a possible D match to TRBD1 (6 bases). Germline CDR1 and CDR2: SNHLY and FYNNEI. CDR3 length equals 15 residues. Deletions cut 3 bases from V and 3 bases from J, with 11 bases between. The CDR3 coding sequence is TGTGCCAGCAGTGAGACTCGACAGGACACCGGGGAGCTGTTTTTT. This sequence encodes CASSETRQDTGELFF.

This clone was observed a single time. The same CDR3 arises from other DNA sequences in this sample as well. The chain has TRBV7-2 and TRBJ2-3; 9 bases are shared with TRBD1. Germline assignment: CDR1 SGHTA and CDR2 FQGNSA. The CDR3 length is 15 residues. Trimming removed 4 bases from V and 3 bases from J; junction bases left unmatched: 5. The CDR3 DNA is TGTGCCAGCAGCTCCACCGGACAGGGGACAGATACGCAGTATTTT. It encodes CASSSTGQGTDTQYF.

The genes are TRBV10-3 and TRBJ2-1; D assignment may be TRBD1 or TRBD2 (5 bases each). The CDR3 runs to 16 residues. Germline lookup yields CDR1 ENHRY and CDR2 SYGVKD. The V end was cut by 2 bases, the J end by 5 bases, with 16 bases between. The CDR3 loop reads CAISEPGKIQDNEQFF. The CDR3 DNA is TGTGCCATCAGTGAGCCCGGGAAAATACAGGACAATGAGCAGTTCTTC.

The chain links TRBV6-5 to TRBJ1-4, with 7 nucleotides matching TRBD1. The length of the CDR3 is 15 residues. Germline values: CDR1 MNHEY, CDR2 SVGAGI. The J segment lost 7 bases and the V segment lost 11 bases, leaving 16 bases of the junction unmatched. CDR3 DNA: TGTGCCGCCTCCCGAGGGGGCGTAGGGGGTGAAAAACTGTTTTTT. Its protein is CAASRGGVGGEKLFF.

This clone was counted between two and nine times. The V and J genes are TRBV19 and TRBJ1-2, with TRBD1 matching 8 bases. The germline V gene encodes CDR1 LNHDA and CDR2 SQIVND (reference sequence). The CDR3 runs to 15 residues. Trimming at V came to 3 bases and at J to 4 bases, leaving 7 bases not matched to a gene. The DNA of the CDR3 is TGTGCCAGTAGTATTCCTGGGACAGGCACCTATGGCTACACCTTC. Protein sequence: CASSIPGTGTYGYTF.

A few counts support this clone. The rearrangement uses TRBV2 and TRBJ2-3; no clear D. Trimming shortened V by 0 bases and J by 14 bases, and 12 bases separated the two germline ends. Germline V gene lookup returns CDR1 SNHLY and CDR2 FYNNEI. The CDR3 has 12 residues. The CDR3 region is CASSEAVTARYF. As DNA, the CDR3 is TGTGCCAGCAGTGAAGCGGTAACAGCCCGGTATTTT.

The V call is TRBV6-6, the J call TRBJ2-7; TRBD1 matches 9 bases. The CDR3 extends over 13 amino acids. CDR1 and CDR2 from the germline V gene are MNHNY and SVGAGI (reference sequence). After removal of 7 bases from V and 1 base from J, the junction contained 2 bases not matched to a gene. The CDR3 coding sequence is TGTGCCAGCAAACAGGGGGCTTCCTACGAGCAGTACTTC. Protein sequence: CASKQGASYEQYF.

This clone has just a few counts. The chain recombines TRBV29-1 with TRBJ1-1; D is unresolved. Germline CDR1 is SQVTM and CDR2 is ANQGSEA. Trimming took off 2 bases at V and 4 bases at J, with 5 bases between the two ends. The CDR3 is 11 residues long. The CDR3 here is CSVEPGTEAFF. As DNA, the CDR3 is TGCAGCGTTGAACCGGGCACTGAAGCTTTCTTT.

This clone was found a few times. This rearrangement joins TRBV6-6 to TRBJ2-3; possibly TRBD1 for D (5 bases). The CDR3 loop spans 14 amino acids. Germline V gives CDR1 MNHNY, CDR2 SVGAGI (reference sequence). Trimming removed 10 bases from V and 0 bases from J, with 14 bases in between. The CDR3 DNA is TGTGCCATCCTCGACAGACCTAGCACAGATACGCAGTATTTT. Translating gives CAILDRPSTDTQYF.

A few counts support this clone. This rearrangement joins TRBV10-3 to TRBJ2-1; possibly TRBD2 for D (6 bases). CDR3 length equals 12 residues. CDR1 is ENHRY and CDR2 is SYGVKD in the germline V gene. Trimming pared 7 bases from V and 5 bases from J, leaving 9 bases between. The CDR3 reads CAITGGDNEQFF. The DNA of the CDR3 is TGTGCCATCACAGGCGGGGACAATGAGCAGTTCTTC.

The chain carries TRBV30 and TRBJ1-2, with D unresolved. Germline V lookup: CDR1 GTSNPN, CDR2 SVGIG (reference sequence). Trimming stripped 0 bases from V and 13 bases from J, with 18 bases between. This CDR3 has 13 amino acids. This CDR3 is CAWSVRSDSIGTF. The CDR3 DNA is TGTGCCTGGAGTGTACGTTCGGACTCGATTGGCACCTTC.

The CDR3, as DNA: TGTGCCAGCAGTGAACAGGGCCTAAACACTGAAGCTTTCTTT. It translates to CASSEQGLNTEAFF. The rearrangement links TRBV2 to TRBJ1-1; weak D call: TRBD1 (5 bases). With 2 bases removed from V and 2 bases from J, the gap between germline ends came to 9 bases. The CDR3 consists of 14 residues. Per the germline V gene, CDR1 is SNHLY and CDR2 is FYNNEI.

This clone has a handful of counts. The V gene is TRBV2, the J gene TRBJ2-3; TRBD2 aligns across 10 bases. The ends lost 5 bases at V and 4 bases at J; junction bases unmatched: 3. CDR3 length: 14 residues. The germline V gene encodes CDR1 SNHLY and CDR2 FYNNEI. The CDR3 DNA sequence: TGTGCCAGCAGTATAGCGGGGGGTCCAGATACGCAGTATTTT. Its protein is CASSIAGGPDTQYF.

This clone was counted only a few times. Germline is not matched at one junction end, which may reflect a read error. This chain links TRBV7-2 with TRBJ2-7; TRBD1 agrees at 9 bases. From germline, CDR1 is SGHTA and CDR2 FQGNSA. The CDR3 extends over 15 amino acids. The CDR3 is CASSLVTGGTYEQYF. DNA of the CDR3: TGCGCCAGCAGCCTCGTGACAGGGGGTACCTACGAGCAGTACTTC. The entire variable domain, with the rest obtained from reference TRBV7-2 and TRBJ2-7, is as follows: GAGVSQSPSNKVTEKGKDVELRCDPISGHTALYWYRQSLGQGLEFLIYFQGNSAPDKSGLPSDRFSAERTGGSVSTLTIQRTQQEDSAVYLCASSLVTGGTYEQYFGPGTRLTVT.

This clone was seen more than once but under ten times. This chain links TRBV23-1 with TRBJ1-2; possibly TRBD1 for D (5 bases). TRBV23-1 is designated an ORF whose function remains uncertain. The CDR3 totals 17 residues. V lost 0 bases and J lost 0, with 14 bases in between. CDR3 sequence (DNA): TGCGCCAGCAGTCAATCATACGGGCAGGGAGCTAACTATGGCTACACCTTC. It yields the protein CASSQSYGQGANYGYTF.

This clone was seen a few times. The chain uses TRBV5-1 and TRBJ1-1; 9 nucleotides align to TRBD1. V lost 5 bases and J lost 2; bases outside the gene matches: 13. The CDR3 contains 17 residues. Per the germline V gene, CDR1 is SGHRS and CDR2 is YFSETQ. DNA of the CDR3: TGCGCCAGCAGAGCCCCTCGGGACAGGGATTTAAACACTGAAGCTTTCTTT. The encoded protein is CASRAPRDRDLNTEAFF.

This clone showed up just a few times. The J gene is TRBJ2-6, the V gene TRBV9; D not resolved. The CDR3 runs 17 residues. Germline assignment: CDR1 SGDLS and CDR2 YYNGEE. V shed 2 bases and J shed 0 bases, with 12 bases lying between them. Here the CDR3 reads CASSVKGSTSGANVLTF. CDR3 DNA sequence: TGTGCCAGCAGCGTTAAAGGCAGTACCTCTGGGGCCAACGTCCTGACTTTC.